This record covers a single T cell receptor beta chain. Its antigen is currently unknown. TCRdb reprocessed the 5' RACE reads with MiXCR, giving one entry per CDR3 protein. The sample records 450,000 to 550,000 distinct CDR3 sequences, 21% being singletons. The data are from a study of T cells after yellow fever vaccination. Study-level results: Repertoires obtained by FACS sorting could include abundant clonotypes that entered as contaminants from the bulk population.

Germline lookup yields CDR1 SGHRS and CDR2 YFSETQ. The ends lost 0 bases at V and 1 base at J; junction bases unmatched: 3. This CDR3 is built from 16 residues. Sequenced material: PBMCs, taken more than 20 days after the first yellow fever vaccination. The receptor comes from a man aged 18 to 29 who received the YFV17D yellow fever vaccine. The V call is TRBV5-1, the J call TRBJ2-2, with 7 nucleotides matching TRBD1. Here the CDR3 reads CASSLGDRQNTGELFF. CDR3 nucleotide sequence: TGCGCCAGCAGCTTGGGGGACAGACAGAACACCGGGGAGCTGTTTTTT.